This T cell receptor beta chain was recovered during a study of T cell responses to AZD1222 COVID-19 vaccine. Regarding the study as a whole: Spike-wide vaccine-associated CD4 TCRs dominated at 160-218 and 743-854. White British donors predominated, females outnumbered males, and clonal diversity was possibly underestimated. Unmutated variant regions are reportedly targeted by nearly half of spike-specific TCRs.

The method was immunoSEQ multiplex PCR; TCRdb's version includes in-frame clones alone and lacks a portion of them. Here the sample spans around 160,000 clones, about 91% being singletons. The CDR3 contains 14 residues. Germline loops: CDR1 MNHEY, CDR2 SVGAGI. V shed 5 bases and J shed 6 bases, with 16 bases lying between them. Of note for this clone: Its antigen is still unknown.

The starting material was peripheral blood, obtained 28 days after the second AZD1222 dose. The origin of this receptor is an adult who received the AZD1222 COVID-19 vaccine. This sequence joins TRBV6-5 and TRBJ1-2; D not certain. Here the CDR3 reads CASSLDGREDGYTF. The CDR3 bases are TGTGCCAGCAGTCTGGACGGTAGAGAAGATGGCTACACCTTC.